This TCR beta chain was identified in a study of cytomegalovirus exposure and HLA in healthy donors (dated by TCRdb to 2017 to 2019). About the study as a whole: According to an earlier analysis of several hundred of the donors, some 180 million T cells yielded some 120 million unique TCR beta sequences and 276 Gb of sequence data. Of the roughly 400 genotyped donors, roughly 85% fell in the genetic ancestry cluster associated with self-reported Caucasian donors. The number of typed donors differed by locus: roughly 629-630 for A, B, C, DRB1 and DQB1; about 520 for DQA1; approximately 600 for DPA1; and 400 to 480 for DPB1. The study profiled the T cell repertoires of 500 to 800 subjects by immunosequencing and related them to cytomegalovirus serostatus. An earlier analysis of fewer than 750 of the donors used high-throughput TCR beta sequencing to judge whether each TCR beta V gene segment behaved as functional or pseudogenic. An early release covering roughly 600 HLA-typed donors comprised about 290 gigabases of sequencing data and roughly 85 million unique TCR sequences. Rather than using new phenotypic data, the later analysis identified candidate immune exposures from TCR beta sequences and from how often those sequences occurred across donors. The study aimed to test whether cataloging public T cell receptors could reveal signatures of past pathogen exposure. Donor age, sex, ethnicity and CMV serostatus were compiled alongside the repertoire data. To study patterns of TCR occurrence, a later analysis re-analyzed previously published TCR beta repertoires from under 750 donors and added high-resolution HLA genotyping. Across about 370 genotyped donors of the cohort, an average of roughly 200,000 unique TCR beta nucleotide sequences per donor were sequenced, and roughly 17% of those sequences were non-productive. Class I and class II HLA loci were covered by the typing at four-digit resolution. Along with the roughly 700-subject first cohort, a separate validation cohort of about 110 different subjects was used. Roughly 5 DR-DQ haplotypes were handled as single units for association and clustering, since linkage in the cohort was strong. All discovery cohort repertoires had been generated on a single sequencing platform. A later genetic analysis took genome-wide SNP genotypes for about 65% of the 666 donors and used that subset as a discovery cohort. To predict cytomegalovirus infection status, the study combined high-throughput TCR immunosequencing, statistical association of individual TCRs with disease status, and machine learning. Results and caveats for the whole study, not just this receptor: In a later analysis, TCR association rates were found to vary across HLA loci, with the most associated TCRs seen for DRB1 alleles and the fewest for HLA-C alleles. The only immune exposure information available for the cohort was CMV serostatus. A cluster of highly shared sequence variants was judged likely to be a technical artifact of the sequencing pipeline. In a later analysis, several top co-occurrence clusters were reported to appear linked to parvovirus B19, influenza, CMV and Epstein-Barr virus. Assigning TCR associations to individual alleles was difficult when HLA alleles, especially DR and DQ, strongly co-occurred. In vitro tests confirmed that three of the cytomegalovirus-associated TCR beta chains recognize cytomegalovirus antigens. The 87-base-pair reads could not distinguish some IMGT-functional V segments, including TRBV6-2 and TRBV6-3, so those segments were excluded. While some public TCRs were present in many individuals, most TCR sequences turned up only very rarely across donors. At a false discovery rate of 0.05, a later analysis linked around 17,000 TCR beta sequences to specific HLA alleles. The authors suggested that the approach could potentially be extended to other disease states and immunological phenotypes. Presence/absence analyses assumed roughly uniform sequencing depth across donors, an assumption that may not hold. A later genetic analysis associated a missense DCLRE1C variant with V-gene and J-gene trimming of TCR beta chains, and an independent cohort replicated the association. This cohort had only TCR beta chains sequenced, and the lack of alpha or paired-chain data limited which features could be detected. Because counts were too low, roughly 16 rarely observed V segments, including chromosome 9 orphons, were excluded from the earlier analysis of a few hundred of the donors. A later genetic analysis reported fewer N-insertions in productive TCRs among donors in an Asian-associated ancestry cluster than the roughly 640-donor mean. Because HLA typing was unavailable for some donors at each locus, only the typed subset was used in association tests. In a later analysis, most CMV-associated TCR beta chains were found to appear HLA-restricted, with HLA associations seemingly driven largely by CMV exposure. Broadly in line with IMGT annotations, most TCR beta V segments showed up in productive rearrangements about 87% or about 30% of the time in an earlier analysis of around 600 of the donors. A later analysis found that HLA-associated TCR beta chains were more clonally expanded and had lower generation probabilities than equally common non-associated chains. Correlated functional status among segregating V segments might reflect linkage disequilibrium, but an unknown experimental factor could not be ruled out. The study gave a list of 150 to 200 TCR beta chains associated with cytomegalovirus. The classifier was reported to diagnose cytomegalovirus status with high specificity and sensitivity in both the original and validation cohorts. A further reported finding was that TCR beta sequences accurately predicted the HLA-A and HLA-B alleles for most subjects in the first cohort.

CDR1 and CDR2, looked up from the germline V gene (reference sequence), are SGHNT and YYREEE. The germline V and J ends show losses of 4 bases and 3 bases respectively, and no gene match explains 8 bases of the junction. From the cysteine through the phenylalanine, the CDR3 covers 16 amino acids. Only CDR3 DNA is held: 48 bases, read in frame from base 1. The cohort was made up of 666 healthy bone marrow donors. Cohort members were all nominally healthy when sampled, although unrecorded immune exposures were likely present. The donor tested CMV seronegative and was one of the 352 seronegative cohort members. Each donor provided a peripheral blood sample, and peripheral blood mononuclear cells were used for TCR beta sequencing. The Qiagen DNeasy Blood Extraction Kit was used to extract genomic DNA from the blood cell samples. A remark on this clone: This clone's antigen is unknown. Per-base qualities were not stored, and no clone one base away is much larger.

The library was built by means of the immunoSEQ multiplex PCR assay. For the multiplex PCR, a mixture combining 60 forward primers for TCR Vbeta segments and 13 reverse primers for TCR Jbeta segments was used. The CDR3 region of rearranged TCR beta genes was amplified from genomic DNA by a multiplex PCR assay. On the Illumina HiSeq System, the amplified TCR beta libraries were sequenced as 87-base-pair reads. The original pipeline was this. A later analysis tallied some 79 million unique TCR beta chains across the approximately 670 repertoires, and around 9.9 million of those chains were shared by two or more donors. Raw reads were error-corrected and collapsed into unique sequences by a nearest-neighbor algorithm in which closely related sequences were merged to remove PCR and sequencing errors. Alignment of CDR3 sequences to IMGT reference sequences was used to assign V, D and J gene segments. Each retained sequence needed at least a six-nucleotide match to both a V gene segment and a J gene segment. A rearrangement counted as productive if the CDR3 had no stop codons and remained in frame with V and J, and every other rearrangement counted as non-productive. CDR3 was defined by IMGT convention, running from the second conserved V-encoded cysteine to the conserved J-encoded phenylalanine. The earlier analysis of 587 of the donors excluded sequences that lacked an unambiguous match to a single V gene segment. An earlier analysis of a few hundred of the donors called V segments functional above 56.7% productive rearrangements and segregating when the between-donor standard deviation exceeded 5%. A statistical classification framework was built for diagnosing cytomegalovirus status from the catalog of TCR beta chain sequences. A later analysis assigned V and J genes by comparing TCR nucleotide sequences with IMGT/GENE-DB human TR gene sequences. The TCRdist pipeline was used in a later analysis to assign CDR3 sequences and most-parsimonious VDJ recombination scenarios. In a later analysis, each TCR beta chain was defined by its CDR3 amino acid sequence together with its V-gene family, and reads without a unique V-gene family were excluded. As a way to deal with suspected cross-contamination and a sequencing artifact, a later analysis dropped approximately 590 nucleotide sequences that were highly shared and had low generation probability. For each public chain, a later analysis derived a clonal expansion index from normalized ranks of inferred template counts within each repertoire. In a later analysis, generation probabilities were computed with a VDJ recombination model fitted to out-of-frame rearrangements, and the resulting probabilities were checked against IGoR. In a later analysis, hypergeometric tests were used to score TCR-TCR, TCR-HLA and TCR-CMV co-occurrence, with a repertoire-size bias correction applied to TCR pairs. A later analysis estimated false discovery rates by permuting HLA or CMV assignments 20 times. In a later analysis, co-occurring TCRs were grouped using DBSCAN, with TCRdist sequence similarity added in when clustering inside HLA-allele-positive subsets. Repertoires with fewer than 30,000 or more than 120,000 public chains were left out of co-occurrence clustering, as were five repertoires with anomalous nucleotide sharing. What TCRdb holds here is the immuneACCESS table cut down to in-frame rearrangements. Part of the clones is not present; checked against another copy, under half of the missing clones reflect an unresolved V gene, and the others are unexplained. Clonal size and the V and J genes are those of that table, whereas D and trimming came from the DNA. The sample yields some 76,000 clones; 65% to 85% were counted once. The ten largest clonotypes hold roughly 2.6% of the sample.

The TCR originated in a woman aged 45-65 years in good health and CMV-seronegative. The V and J genes are TRBV5-4 and TRBJ2-3, with 10 bases aligning to TRBD1. The specimen sequenced was PBMCs. The encoded CDR3 is CASSSGRDRGTDTQYF. The nucleotides are TGTGCCAGCAGCAGCGGACGGGACAGGGGAACAGATACGCAGTATTTT.